The 26 T cell receptor beta chains reported below all come from one sample, sequenced in a study of shared clonotypes between healthy human individuals. Assay: immunoSEQ multiplex PCR; the TCRdb copy retains only in-frame clones and omits some. The table lists some 490,000 clones, 60% to 80% of them singletons. The sequencing input was PBMCs. The receptor source for this set is a woman aged 40-49 years in good health. Some clones in this sample may be carry-over from other donors' samples.

This chain joins TRBV7-2 and TRBJ2-3; the match to TRBD2 covers 9 bases. The trim removed 7 bases at V and 0 bases at J, leaving 8 bases unmatched. The CDR3 covers 16 residues. Germline CDR1 reads SGHTA; CDR2 reads FQGNSA. The CDR3 loop is CASTRAGGFSTDTQYF. The CDR3 coding sequence is TGTGCCAGCACCCGGGCGGGAGGGTTTAGCACAGATACGCAGTATTTT.

V and J are TRBV18 and TRBJ1-1; D perhaps matches TRBD1 (5 bases). V was clipped by 4 bases and J by 1 base, with 10 bases between them. CDR3 length equals 14 residues. Looked up from germline, CDR1 is KGHSH and CDR2 is LQKENI. CDR3 nucleotide sequence: TGTGCCAGCTCACTAGGGACGGGGAACACTGAAGCTTTCTTT. Its translation is CASSLGTGNTEAFF.

The chain is built from TRBV28 and TRBJ2-5, with 11 bases identical to TRBD2. The V segment lost 6 bases and the J segment 5 bases; nucleotides outside the gene matches: 8. Germline values: CDR1 MDHEN, CDR2 SYDVKM. The CDR3 is made up of 15 amino acids. The CDR3 DNA reads TGTGCCAGCAGCGTGGCTAGCGGGAGGCCGGAGACCCAGTACTTC. Translation: CASSVASGRPETQYF.

This clone was seen only a few times. V usage is TRBV19 and J usage is TRBJ2-2; D perhaps matches TRBD1 (6 bases). The length of the CDR3 is 16 residues. Between the trimmed V and J ends, which lost 3 bases and 1 base, there was a span of 12 bases. CDR1 is LNHDA, CDR2 SQIVND, per germline (reference sequence). The CDR3 nucleotides are TGTGCCAGTAGTATCATCCCGGGACAGAACACCGGGGAGCTGTTTTTT. This encodes CASSIIPGQNTGELFF.

This clone has a single count. V is TRBV11-2 and J is TRBJ1-6; D gene ambiguous. CDR1 is SGHAT, CDR2 FQNNGV, per germline. V lost 0 bases and J 5 bases, leaving 8 bases between the germline ends. There are 15 residues in the CDR3. The CDR3 is CASSLDRPDNSPLHF. The CDR3 DNA sequence: TGTGCCAGCAGCTTAGACAGGCCGGATAATTCACCCCTCCACTTT.

This chain joins TRBV4-2 and TRBJ2-6; no reliable D call. This CDR3 is 15 amino acids long. Trimming pared 0 bases from V and 0 bases from J, leaving 3 bases between. Germline V gives CDR1 LGHNA, CDR2 YNFKEQ. The CDR3: CASSQDSSGANVLTF. For the CDR3, the DNA is TGTGCCAGCAGCCAAGACAGCTCTGGGGCCAACGTCCTGACTTTC.

The chain joins TRBV2 to TRBJ2-2, with no clear D. V was clipped by 3 bases and J by 1 base, with 6 bases between them. CDR3 length: 14 amino acids. Germline V gives CDR1 SNHLY, CDR2 FYNNEI. The CDR3 protein is CASSEFQNTGELFF. The CDR3 nucleotides are TGTGCCAGCAGTGAGTTCCAGAACACCGGGGAGCTGTTTTTT.

The chain uses TRBV29-1 and TRBJ2-2, with 7 bases lining up with TRBD1. This CDR3 has 15 amino acids. Germline V gives CDR1 SQVTM, CDR2 ANQGSEA. Losses at the gene ends were 6 bases for V and 0 bases for J; bases not matched to a gene: 7. DNA for the CDR3: TGCAGCGTCAGAGACAGGGCGTCGAACACCGGGGAGCTGTTTTTT. Its protein product is CSVRDRASNTGELFF.

The gene calls are TRBV19 and TRBJ2-7, with D possibly being TRBD1 (6 bases). There are 15 residues in the CDR3. The germline CDR1 and CDR2 sequences are LNHDA and SQIVND (reference sequence). Trimming took off 1 base at V and 0 bases at J, with 10 bases between the two ends. The CDR3 loop reads CASSIVLTGSYEQYF. The CDR3 nucleotides read TGTGCCAGTAGTATAGTCCTGACAGGCTCCTACGAGCAGTACTTC.

J is TRBJ2-3 and V is TRBV6-1, with TRBD2 matching 7 bases. This CDR3 contains 15 residues. Looked up from germline, CDR1 is MNHNS and CDR2 is SASEGT. Losses at the gene ends were 2 bases for V and 0 bases for J; bases not matched to a gene: 2. CDR3 region: CASSESAGSTDTQYF. CDR3 coding DNA: TGTGCCAGCAGTGAATCAGCGGGGAGCACAGATACGCAGTATTTT.

This chain links TRBV9 with TRBJ2-6; D not certain. This CDR3 is 15 amino acids long. Trimming removed 2 bases at V and 2 bases at J, with 8 bases between. Germline CDR1 and CDR2: SGDLS and YYNGEE. The CDR3 sequence: CASSVGGAGANVLTF. The CDR3 nucleotides are TGTGCCAGCAGCGTGGGCGGAGCTGGGGCCAACGTCCTGACTTTC.

J is TRBJ1-3 and V is TRBV11-2; unclear D gene. The ends were cut back, 1 base at V and 4 bases at J, with 11 bases in the middle. Germline CDR1 and CDR2: SGHAT and FQNNGV. This CDR3 has 15 amino acids. The CDR3 protein is CASSLVGSLGNTIYF. CDR3 nucleotide sequence: TGTGCCAGCAGCTTAGTGGGCAGCCTAGGAAACACCATATATTTT.

This clone was recorded only once. The CDR3 DNA reads as TGTGCCAGCACCCAGGGGGGACAGTACGAAGACATTCAGTACTTC. This encodes CASTQGGQYEDIQYF. The V and J genes are TRBV9 and TRBJ2-4; weak D call: TRBD1 (7 bases). CDR1 and CDR2 from the germline V gene are SGDLS and YYNGEE. CDR3 length: 15 amino acids. Between the trimmed V and J ends, which lost 6 bases and 8 bases, there was a span of 21 bases. Combining the CDR3 with reference TRBV9 and TRBJ2-4 gives the whole variable domain DSGVTQTPKHLITATGQRVTLRCSPRSGDLSVYWYQQSLDQGLQFLIQYYNGEERAKGNILERFSAQQFPDLHSELNLSSLELGDSALYFCASTQGGQYEDIQYFGAGTRLSVL.

The genes are TRBV5-1 and TRBJ2-7, with D tentatively TRBD1 or TRBD2 (5 bases each). The CDR3 is 14 residues long. Germline assignment: CDR1 SGHRS and CDR2 YFSETQ. Trimming took 0 bases from V and 0 from J, leaving 7 bases between them. This chain's CDR3 is CASSLEGPSYEQYF. CDR3 nucleotide sequence: TGCGCCAGCAGCTTGGAGGGACCCTCCTACGAGCAGTACTTC.

This chain joins TRBV5-6 and TRBJ2-3; D is unresolved. Germline lookup yields CDR1 SGHDT and CDR2 YYEEEE. V was clipped by 0 bases and J by 0 bases, with 5 bases between them. The CDR3 sequence is 14 residues long. CDR3 region: CASSLDPSTDTQYF. The CDR3 DNA reads as TGTGCCAGCAGCTTGGACCCCAGCACAGATACGCAGTATTTT.

The chain has TRBV28 and TRBJ2-7, with D hard to call. Trimming removed 10 bases from V and 2 bases from J, with 18 bases in between. Germline loops: CDR1 MDHEN, CDR2 SYDVKM. The CDR3 runs 14 residues. The CDR3 coding sequence is TGTGCCACCCTAAACGGAGCCGGTCCCTACGAGCAGTACTTC. Its translation: CATLNGAGPYEQYF. Supplemented by reference TRBV28 and TRBJ2-7, the full variable domain reads DVKVTQSSRYLVKRTGEKVFLECVQDMDHENMFWYRQDPGLGLRLIYFSYDVKMKEKGDIPEGYSVSREKKERFSLILESASTNQTSMYLCATLNGAGPYEQYFGPGTRLTVT.

The J gene is TRBJ2-1, the V gene TRBV5-1; D is undetermined. There are 14 residues in the CDR3. Germline CDR1 SGHRS, CDR2 YFSETQ. V was shortened by 0 bases and J by 7 bases, with 11 bases between the two germline ends. The CDR3 region is CASSLVGDGNEQFF. DNA of the CDR3: TGCGCCAGCAGCTTGGTAGGCGATGGGAATGAGCAGTTCTTC.

Points on this clone: A read error is the likely source, as a far larger clone sits one nucleotide away. V usage is TRBV5-1 and J usage is TRBJ1-4, with 12 bases lining up with TRBD1. CDR3 length: 15 amino acids. Unmatched junction bases numbered 4, after V lost 4 bases and J lost 6 bases. In germline, CDR1 is SGHRS, CDR2 YFSETQ. The CDR3: CASSRDRGRDEKLFF. The DNA of the CDR3 is TGCGCCAGCAGCAGGGACAGGGGGCGGGATGAAAAACTGTTTTTT.

The CDR3 DNA is TGTGCCAGCAGTCCAGCAGGCTCTGGAAACACCATATATTTT. Encoded protein: CASSPAGSGNTIYF. V gene TRBV7-3 combines with J gene TRBJ1-3, with D uncertain. The CDR3 sequence is 14 residues long. Trimming stripped 6 bases from V and 0 bases from J, with 9 bases between. CDR1 and CDR2 from the germline V gene are SGHTA and FQGTGA.

This clone was picked up one time. The chain joins TRBV9 to TRBJ1-2; a possible D gene is TRBD1 (6 bases). Germline lookup yields CDR1 SGDLS and CDR2 YYNGEE. The CDR3 covers 13 residues. V shed 0 bases and J shed 8 bases, with 11 bases lying between them. CDR3 DNA sequence: TGTGCCAGCAGCGTAGACCAGGGGAACGGCTACACCTTC. It translates to CASSVDQGNGYTF.

The chain has TRBV4-3 and TRBJ2-1; the match to TRBD2 covers 10 bases. This CDR3 is 16 amino acids long. Germline V gives CDR1 LGHNA, CDR2 YSLEER. The ends lost 0 bases at V and 8 bases at J; junction bases unmatched: 7. CDR3 sequence (DNA): TGCGCCAGCAGCCAAGATCCTAGCGGGAGTCGGTATGAGCAGTTCTTC. It encodes CASSQDPSGSRYEQFF.

The chain has TRBV4-3 and TRBJ1-1; D not resolved. Deletions cut 0 bases from V and 7 bases from J, with 24 bases between. Germline V gene lookup returns CDR1 LGHNA and CDR2 YSLEER. The length of the CDR3 is 18 residues. Written as DNA, the CDR3 is TGCGCCAGCAGCCAAGATGTAGGTTCCCCGCAAGCTAACGGTGAAGCTTTCTTT. It translates to CASSQDVGSPQANGEAFF.

This clone has a handful of counts. Additional DNA sequences in this sample encode the identical CDR3. This chain links TRBV5-1 with TRBJ2-7; D perhaps matches TRBD2 (6 bases). This CDR3 region has 13 residues. Germline V CDR1 and CDR2: SGHRS, YFSETQ. Trimming took off 0 bases at V and 7 bases at J, with 11 bases between the two ends. The CDR3 region has the DNA TGCGCCAGCAGCTTGGCAGGGACTGAAGAGCAGTACTTC. Amino acids: CASSLAGTEEQYF.

On this clone: Other DNA sequences in the same sample also yield this CDR3. The V call is TRBV11-2, the J call TRBJ2-5; tentative D call: TRBD2 (6 bases). The V gene lost 3 bases and the J gene lost 2 bases, with 7 bases spanning the gap. CDR3 length: 13 amino acids. Germline CDR1 is SGHAT and CDR2 is FQNNGV. CDR3 amino acids: CASSLGLQETQYF. The CDR3 nucleotides read TGTGCCAGCAGCTTGGGACTGCAAGAGACCCAGTACTTC.

The J gene is TRBJ1-3, the V gene TRBV30, with D unclear. Germline assignment: CDR1 GTSNPN and CDR2 SVGIG (reference sequence). The CDR3 totals 14 residues. V lost 0 bases, J lost 5 bases, and 11 bases lay in between. CDR3 nucleotide sequence: TGTGCCTGGAGTGTTAGCGGCACTCGAAACACCATATATTTT. Translation: CAWSVSGTRNTIYF. Variable domain in full (rest from reference TRBV30 and TRBJ1-3): SQTIHQWPATLVQPVGSPLSLECTVEGTSNPNLYWYRQAAGRGLQLLFYSVGIGQISSEVPQNLSASRPQDRQFILSSKKLLLSDSGFYLCAWSVSGTRNTIYFGEGSWLTVV.

The rearrangement uses TRBV28 and TRBJ2-7, with 9 bases fitting TRBD1. V trimming: 5 bases; J trimming: 7 bases; junction bases outside the gene matches: 3. This CDR3 has 12 amino acids. Germline CDR1 reads MDHEN; CDR2 reads SYDVKM. CDR3 nucleotide sequence: TGTGCCAGCAGTCAGGGGACAGGGGAGCAGTACTTC. Its translation is CASSQGTGEQYF.